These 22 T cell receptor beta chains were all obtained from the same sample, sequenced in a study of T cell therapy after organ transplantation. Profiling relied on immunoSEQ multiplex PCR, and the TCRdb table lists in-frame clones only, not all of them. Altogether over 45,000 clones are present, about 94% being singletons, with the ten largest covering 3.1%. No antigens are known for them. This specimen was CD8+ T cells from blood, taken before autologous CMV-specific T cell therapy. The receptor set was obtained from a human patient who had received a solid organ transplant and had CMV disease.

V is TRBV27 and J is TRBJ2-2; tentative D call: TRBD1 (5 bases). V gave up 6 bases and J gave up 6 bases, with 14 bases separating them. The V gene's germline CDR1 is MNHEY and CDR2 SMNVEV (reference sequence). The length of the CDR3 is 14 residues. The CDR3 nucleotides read TGTGCCAGCAGACACACAGGTGCCCCCGGGGAGCTGTTTTTT. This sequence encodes CASRHTGAPGELFF.

The CDR3: CASSVGNTGELFF. The CDR3 coding sequence is TGTGCCAGCAGCGTAGGGAACACCGGGGAGCTGTTTTTT. This sequence joins TRBV9 and TRBJ2-2; D gene unclear. The CDR3 spans 13 residues. The V gene lost 0 bases and the J gene lost 1 base, with 1 base spanning the gap. CDR1 is SGDLS, CDR2 YYNGEE, per germline.

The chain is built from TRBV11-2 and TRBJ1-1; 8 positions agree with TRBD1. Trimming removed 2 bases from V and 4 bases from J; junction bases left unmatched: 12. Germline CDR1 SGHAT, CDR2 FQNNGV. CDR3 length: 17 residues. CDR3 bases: TGTGCCAGCAGCTTAAGCAGGGGGCGCGGGGACAGCACTGAAGCTTTCTTT. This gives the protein CASSLSRGRGDSTEAFF. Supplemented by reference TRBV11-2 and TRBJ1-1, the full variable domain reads EAGVAQSPRYKIIEKRQSVAFWCNPISGHATLYWYQQILGQGPKLLIQFQNNGVVDDSQLPKDRFSAERLKGVDSTLKIQPAKLEDSAVYLCASSLSRGRGDSTEAFFGQGTRLTVV.

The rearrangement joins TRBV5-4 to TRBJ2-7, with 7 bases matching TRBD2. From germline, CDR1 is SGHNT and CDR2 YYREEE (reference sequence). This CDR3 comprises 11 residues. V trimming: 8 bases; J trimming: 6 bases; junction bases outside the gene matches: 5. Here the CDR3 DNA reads TGTGCCAGTGGGGGGGGAGCCGAGCAGTACTTC. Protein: CASGGGAEQYF.

As DNA, the CDR3 is TGTGCCTGGAGTCCAACAGGGGGATACTATGGCTACACCTTC. Translated, it gives CAWSPTGGYYGYTF. The chain has TRBV30 and TRBJ1-2; TRBD1 agrees at 8 bases. CDR3 length: 14 residues. Germline V CDR1 and CDR2: GTSNPN, SVGIG (reference sequence). The J segment lost 3 bases and the V segment lost 2 bases, leaving 5 bases of the junction unmatched.

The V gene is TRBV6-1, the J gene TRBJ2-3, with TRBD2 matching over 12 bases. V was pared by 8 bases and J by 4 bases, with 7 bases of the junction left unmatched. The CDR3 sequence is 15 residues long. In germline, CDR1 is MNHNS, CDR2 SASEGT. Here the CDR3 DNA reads TGTGCCAGCGCGGCTAGCGGGGGGGCCGCAGATACGCAGTATTTT. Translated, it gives CASAASGGAADTQYF.

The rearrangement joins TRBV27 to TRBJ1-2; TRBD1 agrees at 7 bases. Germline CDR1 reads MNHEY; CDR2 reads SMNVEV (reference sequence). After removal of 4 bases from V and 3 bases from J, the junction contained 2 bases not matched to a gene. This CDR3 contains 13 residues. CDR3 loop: CASSSGTDYGYTF. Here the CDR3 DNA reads TGTGCCAGCAGTTCCGGGACAGACTATGGCTACACCTTC.

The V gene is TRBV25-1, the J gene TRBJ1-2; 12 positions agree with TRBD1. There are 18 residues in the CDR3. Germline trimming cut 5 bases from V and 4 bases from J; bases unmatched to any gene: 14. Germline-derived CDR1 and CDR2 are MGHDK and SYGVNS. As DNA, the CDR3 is TGTGCCAGCAGTCCGGGGTGGGGACAGGGGGCGCTTTTCTATGGCTACACCTTC. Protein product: CASSPGWGQGALFYGYTF.

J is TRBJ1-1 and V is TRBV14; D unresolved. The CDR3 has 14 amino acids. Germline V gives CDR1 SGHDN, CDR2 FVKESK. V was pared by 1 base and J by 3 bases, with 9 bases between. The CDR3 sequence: CASSQVLSDTEAFF. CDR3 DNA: TGTGCCAGCAGCCAAGTACTGTCAGACACTGAAGCTTTCTTT. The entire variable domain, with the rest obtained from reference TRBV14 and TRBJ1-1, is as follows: EAGVTQFPSHSVIEKGQTVTLRCDPISGHDNLYWYRRVMGKEIKFLLHFVKESKQDESGMPNNRFLAERTGGTYSTLKVQPAELEDSGVYFCASSQVLSDTEAFFGQGTRLTVV.

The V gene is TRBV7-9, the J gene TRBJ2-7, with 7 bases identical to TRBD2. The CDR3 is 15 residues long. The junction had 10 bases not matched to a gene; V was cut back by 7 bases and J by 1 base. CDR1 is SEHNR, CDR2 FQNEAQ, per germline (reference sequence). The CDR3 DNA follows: TGTGCCAGCACTCCCCGACTAGCAGTATCCTACGAGCAGTACTTC. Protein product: CASTPRLAVSYEQYF.

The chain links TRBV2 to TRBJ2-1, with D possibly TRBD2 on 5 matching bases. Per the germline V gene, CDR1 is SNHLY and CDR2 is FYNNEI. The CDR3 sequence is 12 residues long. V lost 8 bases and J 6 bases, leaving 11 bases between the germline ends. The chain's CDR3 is CASEGFPNEQFF. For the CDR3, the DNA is TGTGCCAGCGAGGGTTTCCCCAATGAGCAGTTCTTC.

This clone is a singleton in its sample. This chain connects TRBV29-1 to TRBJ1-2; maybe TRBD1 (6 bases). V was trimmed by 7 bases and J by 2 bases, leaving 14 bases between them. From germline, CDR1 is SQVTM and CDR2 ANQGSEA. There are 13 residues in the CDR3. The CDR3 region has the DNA TGCAGCGCAGGGGCCACACCAAACTATGGCTACACCTTC. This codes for CSAGATPNYGYTF.

Here the CDR3 DNA reads TGTGCCAGCAGTTTGACAGGGACTTTTTCGGCCGGACTGTTTTTT. This encodes CASSLTGTFSAGLFF. The J gene is TRBJ1-4, the V gene TRBV27; 7 bases line up with TRBD1. Trimming at V came to 3 bases and at J to 13 bases, leaving 14 bases not matched to a gene. In germline, CDR1 is MNHEY, CDR2 SMNVEV (reference sequence). The CDR3 has 15 amino acids.

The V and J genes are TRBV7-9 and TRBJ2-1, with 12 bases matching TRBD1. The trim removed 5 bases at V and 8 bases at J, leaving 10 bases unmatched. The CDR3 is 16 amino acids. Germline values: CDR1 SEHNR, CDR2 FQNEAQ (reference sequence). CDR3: CASSGTGTGGAYEQFF. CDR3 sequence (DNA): TGTGCCAGCAGCGGTACCGGGACAGGGGGCGCTTATGAGCAGTTCTTC. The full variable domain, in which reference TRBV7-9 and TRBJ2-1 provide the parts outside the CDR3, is DTGVSQNPRHKITKRGQNVTFRCDPISEHNRLYWYRQTLGQGPEFLTYFQNEAQLEKSRLLSDRFSAERPKGSFSTLEIQRTEQGDSAMYLCASSGTGTGGAYEQFFGPGTRLTVL.

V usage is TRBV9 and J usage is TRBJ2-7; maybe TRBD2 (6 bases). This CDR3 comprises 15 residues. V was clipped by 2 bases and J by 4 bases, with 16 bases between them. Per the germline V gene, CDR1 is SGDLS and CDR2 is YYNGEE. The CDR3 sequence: CASSVYRDWSYEQYF. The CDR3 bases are TGTGCCAGCAGCGTCTACCGGGACTGGTCTTACGAGCAGTACTTC.

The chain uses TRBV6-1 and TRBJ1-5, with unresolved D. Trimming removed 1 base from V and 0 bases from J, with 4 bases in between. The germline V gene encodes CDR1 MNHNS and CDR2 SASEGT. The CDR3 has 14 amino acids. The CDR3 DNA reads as TGTGCCAGCAGTGAAGGGTATAGCAATCAGCCCCAGCATTTT. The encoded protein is CASSEGYSNQPQHF.

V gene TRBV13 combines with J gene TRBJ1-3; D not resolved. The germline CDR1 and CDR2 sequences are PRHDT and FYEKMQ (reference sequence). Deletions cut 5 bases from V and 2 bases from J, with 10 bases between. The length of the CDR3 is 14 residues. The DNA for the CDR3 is TGTGCCAGCAGCCCCCCGGGCCCTGGAAACACCATATATTTT. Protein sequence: CASSPPGPGNTIYF.

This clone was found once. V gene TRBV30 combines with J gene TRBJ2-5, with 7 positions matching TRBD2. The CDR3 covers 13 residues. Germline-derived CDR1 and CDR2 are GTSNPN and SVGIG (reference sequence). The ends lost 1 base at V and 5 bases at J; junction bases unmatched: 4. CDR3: CAWSGMGGETQYF. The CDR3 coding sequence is TGTGCCTGGAGTGGAATGGGAGGGGAGACCCAGTACTTC. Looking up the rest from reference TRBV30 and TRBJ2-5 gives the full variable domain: SQTIHQWPATLVQPVGSPLSLECTVEGTSNPNLYWYRQAAGRGLQLLFYSVGIGQISSEVPQNLSASRPQDRQFILSSKKLLLSDSGFYLCAWSGMGGETQYFGPGTRLLVL.

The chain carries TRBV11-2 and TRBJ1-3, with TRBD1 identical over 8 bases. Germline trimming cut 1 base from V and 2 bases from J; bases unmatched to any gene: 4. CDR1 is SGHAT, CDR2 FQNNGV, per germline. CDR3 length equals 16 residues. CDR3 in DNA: TGTGCCAGCAGCTTAGGACAGGGGTGGACTGGAAACACCATATATTTT. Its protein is CASSLGQGWTGNTIYF.

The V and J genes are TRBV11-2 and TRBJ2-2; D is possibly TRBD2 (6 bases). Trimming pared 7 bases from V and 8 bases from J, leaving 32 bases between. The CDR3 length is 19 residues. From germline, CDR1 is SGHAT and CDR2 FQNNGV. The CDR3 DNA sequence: TGTGCCAGCACCGACTTGGAGGGTGCCGGCGGGTTCCAACGGGGGGAGCTGTTTTTT. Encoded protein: CASTDLEGAGGFQRGELFF. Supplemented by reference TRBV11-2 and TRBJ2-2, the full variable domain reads EAGVAQSPRYKIIEKRQSVAFWCNPISGHATLYWYQQILGQGPKLLIQFQNNGVVDDSQLPKDRFSAERLKGVDSTLKIQPAKLEDSAVYLCASTDLEGAGGFQRGELFFGEGSRLTVL.

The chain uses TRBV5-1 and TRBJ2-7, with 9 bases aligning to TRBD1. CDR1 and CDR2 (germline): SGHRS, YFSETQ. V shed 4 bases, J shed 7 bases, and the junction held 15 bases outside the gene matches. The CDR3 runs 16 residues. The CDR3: CASSHPDRGMVNEQYF. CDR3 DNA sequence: TGCGCCAGCAGCCACCCCGACAGGGGGATGGTTAATGAGCAGTACTTC.

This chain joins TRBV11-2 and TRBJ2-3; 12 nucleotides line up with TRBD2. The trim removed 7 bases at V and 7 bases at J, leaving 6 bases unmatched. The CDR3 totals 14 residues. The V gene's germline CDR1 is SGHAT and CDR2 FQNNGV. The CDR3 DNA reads TGTGCCAGCACCGGACTAGCGGGGTCATATACGCAGTATTTT. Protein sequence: CASTGLAGSYTQYF.